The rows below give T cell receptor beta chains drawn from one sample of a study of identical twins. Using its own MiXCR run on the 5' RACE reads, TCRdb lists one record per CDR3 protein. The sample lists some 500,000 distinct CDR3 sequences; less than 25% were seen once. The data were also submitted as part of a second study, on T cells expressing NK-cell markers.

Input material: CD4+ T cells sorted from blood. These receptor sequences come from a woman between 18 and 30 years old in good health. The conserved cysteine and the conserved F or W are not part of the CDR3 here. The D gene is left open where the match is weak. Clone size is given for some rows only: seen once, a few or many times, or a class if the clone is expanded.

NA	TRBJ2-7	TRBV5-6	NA	ASSLGHEPFYEQY
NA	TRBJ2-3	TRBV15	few	ATSRDLKGGTDTQY
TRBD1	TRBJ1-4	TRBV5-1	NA	ASSQDRGRDEKLF
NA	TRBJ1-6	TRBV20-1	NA	SARDVGRNSPLH
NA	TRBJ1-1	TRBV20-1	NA	SARDAEQGIDTEAF
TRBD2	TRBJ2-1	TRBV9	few	ASSARSGSSYNEQF
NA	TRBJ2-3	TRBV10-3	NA	AIRDSDTDTQY
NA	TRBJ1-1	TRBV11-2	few	ASSLVGWNTEAF
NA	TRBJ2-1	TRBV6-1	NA	ASSDPSGGGPLGQF
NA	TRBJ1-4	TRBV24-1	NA	ATISEKLF
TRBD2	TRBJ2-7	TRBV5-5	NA	ASSLAFTGTSGSREQY
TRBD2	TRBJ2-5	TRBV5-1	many	ASSLFGGGRETQY
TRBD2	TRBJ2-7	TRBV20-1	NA	SAWAASGTTYEQY
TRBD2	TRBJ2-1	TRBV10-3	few	ATGTSGVSYNEQF
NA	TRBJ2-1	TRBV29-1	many	SVDNPGLMNEQF
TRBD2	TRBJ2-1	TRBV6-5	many	ASSYRGGSSYNEQF
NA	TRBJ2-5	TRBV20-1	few	RAAQPYQETQY
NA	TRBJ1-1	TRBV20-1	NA	SARYGGVSRGTEAF
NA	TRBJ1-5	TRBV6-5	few	ASSSLQGSGQPQH
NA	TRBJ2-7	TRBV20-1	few	SAPRGGGEQY
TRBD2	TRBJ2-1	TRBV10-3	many	AIRVSGVGNEQF
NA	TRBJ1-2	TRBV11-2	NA	ASSFRQFIYGYT
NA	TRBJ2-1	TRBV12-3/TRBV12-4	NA	ASSRRLGPGSYNEQF
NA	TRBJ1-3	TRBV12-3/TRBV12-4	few	ASSPGTVEGNTIY
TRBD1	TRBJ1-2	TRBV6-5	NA	ASSYGDRVAGYT
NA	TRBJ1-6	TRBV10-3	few	AISFTQAHNSPLH
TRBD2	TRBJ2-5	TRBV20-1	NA	SATDTSGGGETQY
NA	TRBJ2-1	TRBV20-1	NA	SAAPRGGYNEQF
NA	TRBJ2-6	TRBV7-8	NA	ASSLPLSGANVLT
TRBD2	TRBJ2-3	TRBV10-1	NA	ASKTSGFSDTQY
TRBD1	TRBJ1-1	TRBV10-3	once	AIRDTRQGTAF
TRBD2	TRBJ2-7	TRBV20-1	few	SARDRLAGGPYEQY
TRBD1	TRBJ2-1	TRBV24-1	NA	ATSDSHRGQQF
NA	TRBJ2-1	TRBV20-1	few	SARDHF
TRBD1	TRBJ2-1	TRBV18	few	ASSAQGSSYNEQF
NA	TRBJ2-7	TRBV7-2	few	ASSLSGTNYEQY
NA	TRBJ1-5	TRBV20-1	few	SAPSGTEKNQPQH
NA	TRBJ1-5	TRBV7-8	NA	ASSPMNSNQPQH
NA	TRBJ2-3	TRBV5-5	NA	ASSSDDQITQY
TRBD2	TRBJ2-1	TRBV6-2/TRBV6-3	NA	ASSYLVAGGLEQF
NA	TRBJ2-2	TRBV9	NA	ASSVDGGTGELF
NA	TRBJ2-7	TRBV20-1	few	SARDWTVGPPEQY
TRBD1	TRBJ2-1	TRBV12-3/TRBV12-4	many	ASSLNRGDEQF
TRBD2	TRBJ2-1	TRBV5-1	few	ASSPVAGAHEQF
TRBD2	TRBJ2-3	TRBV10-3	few	AISHSGGEDTQY
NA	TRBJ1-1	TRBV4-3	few	ASSQGGATAEAF
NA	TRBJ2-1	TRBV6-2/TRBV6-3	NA	ASSTPRDLINEQF
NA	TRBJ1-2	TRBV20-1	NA	SATRVPSNPNYGYT
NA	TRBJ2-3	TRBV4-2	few	ASSQGRLVEPDTQY
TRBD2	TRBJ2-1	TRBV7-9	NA	ASSSETSGGAREQF
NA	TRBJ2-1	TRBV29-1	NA	RVEVAKSYNEQF
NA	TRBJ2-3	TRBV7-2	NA	ASSLSGFADTQY
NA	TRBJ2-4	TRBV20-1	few	SAKLGNIQY
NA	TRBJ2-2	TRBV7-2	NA	ASSFGTLSGELF
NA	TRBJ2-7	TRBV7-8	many	ASSLDANHEQY
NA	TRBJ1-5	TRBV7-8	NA	ASSLDRAGVNQPQH
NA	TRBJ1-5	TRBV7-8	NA	ASSLLESDNQPQH